This TCR beta chain was found in a study of T cell repertoires in ileal Crohn's disease. Measured with immunoSEQ multiplex PCR; TCRdb has only the in-frame clones, and not every one. The data contain around 15,000 clones, around 80% of them singletons. The time point: neoterminal ileum biopsy at postoperative endoscopy, about 6 months after surgery. Per the germline V gene, CDR1 is SGHTA and CDR2 is FQGTGA. V gave up 1 base and J gave up 1 base, with 4 bases separating them. There are 13 residues in the CDR3. The chain employs TRBV7-3 and TRBJ1-1; no clear D. The receptor was derived from an adult with Crohn's disease. Sample: ileal tissue. The CDR3 coding sequence is TGTGCCAGCAGCTTAATGCGGAACACTGAAGCTTTCTTT. Translating gives CASSLMRNTEAFF.